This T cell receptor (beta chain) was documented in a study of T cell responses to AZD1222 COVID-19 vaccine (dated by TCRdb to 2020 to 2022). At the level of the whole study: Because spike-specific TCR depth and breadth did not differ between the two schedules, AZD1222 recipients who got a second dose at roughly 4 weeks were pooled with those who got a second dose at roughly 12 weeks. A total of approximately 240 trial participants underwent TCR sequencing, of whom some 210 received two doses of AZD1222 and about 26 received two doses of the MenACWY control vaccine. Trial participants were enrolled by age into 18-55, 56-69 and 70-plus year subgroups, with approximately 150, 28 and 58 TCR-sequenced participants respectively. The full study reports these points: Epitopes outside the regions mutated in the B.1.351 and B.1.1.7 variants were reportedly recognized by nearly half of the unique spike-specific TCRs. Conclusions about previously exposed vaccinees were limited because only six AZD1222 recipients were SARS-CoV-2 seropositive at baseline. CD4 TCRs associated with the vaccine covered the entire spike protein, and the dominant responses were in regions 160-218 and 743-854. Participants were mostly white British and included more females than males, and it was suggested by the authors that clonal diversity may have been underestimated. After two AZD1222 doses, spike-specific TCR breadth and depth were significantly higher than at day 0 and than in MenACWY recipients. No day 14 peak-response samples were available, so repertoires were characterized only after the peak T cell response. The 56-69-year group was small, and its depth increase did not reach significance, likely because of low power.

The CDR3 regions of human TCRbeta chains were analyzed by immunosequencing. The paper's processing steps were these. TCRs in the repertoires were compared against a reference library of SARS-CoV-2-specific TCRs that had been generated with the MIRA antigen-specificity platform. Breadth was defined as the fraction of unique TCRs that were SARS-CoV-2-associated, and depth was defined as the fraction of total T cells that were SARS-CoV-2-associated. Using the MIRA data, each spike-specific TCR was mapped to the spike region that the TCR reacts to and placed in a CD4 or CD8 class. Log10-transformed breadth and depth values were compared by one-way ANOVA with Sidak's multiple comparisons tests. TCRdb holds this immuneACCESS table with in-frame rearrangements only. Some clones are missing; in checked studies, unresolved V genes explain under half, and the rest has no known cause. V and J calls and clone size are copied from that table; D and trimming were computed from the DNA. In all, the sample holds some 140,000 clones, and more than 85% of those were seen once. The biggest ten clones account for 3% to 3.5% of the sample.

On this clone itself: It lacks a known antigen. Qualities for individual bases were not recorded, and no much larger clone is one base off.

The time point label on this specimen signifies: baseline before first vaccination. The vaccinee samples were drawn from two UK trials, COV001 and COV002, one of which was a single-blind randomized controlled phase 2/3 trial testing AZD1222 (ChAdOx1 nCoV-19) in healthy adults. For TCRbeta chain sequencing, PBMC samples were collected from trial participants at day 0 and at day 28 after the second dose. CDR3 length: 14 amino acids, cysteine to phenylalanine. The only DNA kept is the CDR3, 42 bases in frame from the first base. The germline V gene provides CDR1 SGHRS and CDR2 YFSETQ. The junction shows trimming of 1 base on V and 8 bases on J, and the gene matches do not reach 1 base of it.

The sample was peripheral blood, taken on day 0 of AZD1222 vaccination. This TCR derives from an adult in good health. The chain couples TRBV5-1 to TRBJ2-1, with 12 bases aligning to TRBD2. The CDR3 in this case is CASSLRLAGDEQFF. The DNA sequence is TGCGCCAGCAGCTTGCGACTAGCGGGAGATGAGCAGTTCTTC.